These 2 T cell receptor beta chains share one sample of origin, sequenced in a study of shared clonotypes between healthy human individuals. TCRdb's copy holds only in-frame clones and misses some; the assay was immunoSEQ multiplex PCR. Among hundreds of thousands of clones listed, approximately 71% were seen once. The material sequenced was PBMCs. The receptors here all came from a woman aged 35 to 49 in good health. Some clones in this sample may be carry-over from other donors' samples.

This clone has ten or more counts. This rearrangement joins TRBV5-1 to TRBJ2-6; D uncertain. Germline V gene data show CDR1 as SGHRS and CDR2 as YFSETQ. The length of the CDR3 is 14 residues. The germline V and J ends were trimmed by 3 bases and 3 bases, with 7 bases remaining between them. CDR3 protein: CASSSYGGANVLTF. The CDR3 coding sequence is TGCGCCAGCAGCTCCTATGGTGGGGCCAACGTCCTGACTTTC. Drawing the rest from reference TRBV5-1 and TRBJ2-6, the complete variable domain is KAGVTQTPRYLIKTRGQQVTLSCSPISGHRSVSWYQQTPGQGLQFLFEYFSETQRNKGNFPGRFSGRQFSNSRSEMNVSTLELGDSALYLCASSSYGGANVLTFGAGSRLTVL.

The chain has TRBV28 and TRBJ1-2, with 7 bases lining up with TRBD1. This CDR3 contains 15 residues. The V segment lost 2 bases and the J segment 8 bases; nucleotides outside the gene matches: 11. Germline V gene sequence: CDR1 MDHEN, CDR2 SYDVKM. The CDR3: CASSLGQAPLFGYTF. DNA of the CDR3: TGTGCCAGCAGTTTAGGACAGGCGCCCCTGTTCGGCTACACCTTC.